The 27 T cell receptor beta chains in this list originate from one sample, sequenced in a study of T cell responses to AZD1222 COVID-19 vaccine. The repertoire was sequenced with immunoSEQ multiplex PCR; TCRdb's copy has only in-frame clones and lacks some. The sample includes approximately 140,000 clones, more than 85% of them seen just once. The source material was peripheral blood, sampled 28 days after the second AZD1222 dose. The receptors here all came from an adult who received the AZD1222 COVID-19 vaccine.

The chain recombines TRBV6-4 with TRBJ2-3; tentatively, D is TRBD1 or TRBD2 (6 bases each). In germline, CDR1 is MRHNA, CDR2 SNTAGT. Deletions cut 6 bases from V and 5 bases from J, with 12 bases between. This CDR3 comprises 13 residues. Written as DNA, the CDR3 is TGTGCCAGCAGCGAACAGGGAGGAGATACGCAGTATTTT. Its protein product is CASSEQGGDTQYF.

This rearrangement joins TRBV10-1 to TRBJ2-3; 8 bases line up with TRBD2. Germline values: CDR1 WNHNN, CDR2 SYGVQD (reference sequence). This CDR3 region has 16 residues. Trimming removed 0 bases from V and 5 bases from J; junction bases left unmatched: 7. CDR3 bases: TGCGCCAGCAGTGAGTCGCTAGCGGGTGACCAAGATACGCAGTATTTT. This codes for CASSESLAGDQDTQYF.

The rearrangement uses TRBV18 and TRBJ1-2, with D maybe TRBD1 (5 bases). The germline gives CDR1 KGHSH, CDR2 LQKENI. The CDR3 is 14 residues long. V was cut by 3 bases and J by 4 bases, with 12 bases left in between. The CDR3: CASSPGQGTYGYTF. The CDR3 region has the DNA TGTGCCAGCTCACCTGGCCAGGGAACCTATGGCTACACCTTC. The entire variable domain, with the rest obtained from reference TRBV18 and TRBJ1-2, is as follows: NAGVMQNPRHLVRRRGQEARLRCSPMKGHSHVYWYRQLPEEGLKFMVYLQKENIIDESGMPKERFSAEFPKEGPSILRIQQVVRGDSAAYFCASSPGQGTYGYTFGSGTRLTVV.

The V and J genes are TRBV19 and TRBJ2-3; D is uncertain. The germline V gene encodes CDR1 LNHDA and CDR2 SQIVND (reference sequence). V was clipped by 2 bases and J by 0 bases, with 0 bases between them. The CDR3 has 12 amino acids. This CDR3 is CASSISTDTQYF. In DNA, the CDR3 is TGTGCCAGTAGTATAAGCACAGATACGCAGTATTTT.

The gene calls are TRBV27 and TRBJ1-5; the D is unclear. This CDR3 region has 15 residues. V was trimmed by 1 base and J by 6 bases, leaving 13 bases between them. Per the germline V gene, CDR1 is MNHEY and CDR2 is SMNVEV (reference sequence). CDR3 bases: TGTGCCAGCAGTTTATTCGGCGGAGGGAGTCAGCCCCAGCATTTT. It codes for CASSLFGGGSQPQHF.

This clone appeared once. The CDR3 sequence: CADSQGPGVYGYTF. CDR3 nucleotide sequence: TGTGCTGACAGTCAGGGGCCGGGAGTCTATGGCTACACCTTC. V is TRBV5-4 and J is TRBJ1-2; D possibly corresponds to TRBD1 (6 bases). CDR1 and CDR2 from the germline V gene are SGHNT and YYREEE (reference sequence). The CDR3 covers 14 residues.

This rearrangement joins TRBV28 to TRBJ1-2; 7 positions match TRBD1. V was clipped by 3 bases and J by 8 bases; unmatched bases: 12. Germline-derived CDR1 and CDR2 are MDHEN and SYDVKM. This CDR3 is built from 15 residues. CDR3 loop: CASSLTAGRGQGYTF. CDR3 DNA: TGTGCCAGCAGTTTGACCGCGGGGAGGGGGCAAGGCTACACCTTC.

This chain uses TRBV5-1 with TRBJ2-2, with D perhaps matching TRBD2 (5 bases). CDR3 length equals 16 residues. Germline CDR1 SGHRS, CDR2 YFSETQ. Trimming left V 4 bases short and J 4 bases short, with 17 bases between. CDR3 region: CASSRDLDFRTGELFF. The CDR3 coding sequence is TGCGCCAGCAGCCGGGATTTAGATTTCCGCACCGGGGAGCTGTTTTTT.

The chain uses TRBV30 and TRBJ1-2; D is unclear. Trimming took off 0 bases at V and 4 bases at J, with 12 bases between the two ends. The CDR3 runs 14 residues. Germline CDR1 reads GTSNPN; CDR2 reads SVGIG (reference sequence). DNA for the CDR3: TGTGCCTGGAGTGTGGCCAGCTCTTTCTATGGCTACACCTTC. It specifies CAWSVASSFYGYTF.

This sequence joins TRBV5-1 and TRBJ2-3; tentatively, D is TRBD1 (6 bases). The germline CDR1 and CDR2 sequences are SGHRS and YFSETQ. The CDR3 runs 13 residues. V shed 4 bases and J shed 2 bases, with 8 bases lying between them. Here the CDR3 reads CASSGGSTDTQYF. The CDR3, as DNA: TGCGCCAGCAGCGGGGGCTCCACAGATACGCAGTATTTT.

This chain connects TRBV7-2 to TRBJ2-7; no firm D call. The length of the CDR3 is 13 residues. The germline gives CDR1 SGHTA, CDR2 FQGNSA. V was clipped by 4 bases and J by 3 bases, with 10 bases between them. CDR3 in amino acids: CASSSRPNYEQYF. CDR3 nucleotide sequence: TGTGCCAGCAGCTCCAGACCCAACTACGAGCAGTACTTC. The full variable domain, in which reference TRBV7-2 and TRBJ2-7 provide the parts outside the CDR3, is GAGVSQSPSNKVTEKGKDVELRCDPISGHTALYWYRQSLGQGLEFLIYFQGNSAPDKSGLPSDRFSAERTGGSVSTLTIQRTQQEDSAVYLCASSSRPNYEQYFGPGTRLTVT.

The chain has TRBV5-1 and TRBJ2-7; D not certain. Trimming cost V 0 bases and J 5 bases, with 6 bases left between them. Germline CDR1 is SGHRS and CDR2 is YFSETQ. The CDR3 covers 12 residues. The CDR3 loop reads CASSLVQDEQYF. The CDR3 nucleotides are TGCGCCAGCAGCTTGGTGCAGGACGAGCAGTACTTC. Full variable domain (rest looked up from reference TRBV5-1 and TRBJ2-7): KAGVTQTPRYLIKTRGQQVTLSCSPISGHRSVSWYQQTPGQGLQFLFEYFSETQRNKGNFPGRFSGRQFSNSRSEMNVSTLELGDSALYLCASSLVQDEQYFGPGTRLTVT.

The CDR3 reads CASSKLAATSQLYGYTF. In nucleotides, the CDR3 is TGTGCCAGTAGTAAATTGGCAGCGACCTCCCAACTCTATGGCTACACCTTC. This chain joins TRBV19 and TRBJ1-2, with no clear D. Germline values: CDR1 LNHDA, CDR2 SQIVND (reference sequence). V lost 4 bases and J 4 bases, leaving 22 bases between the germline ends. The CDR3 length is 17 residues.

The J gene is TRBJ1-3, the V gene TRBV28; D gene unclear. The CDR3 runs to 13 residues. Between the trimmed V and J ends, which lost 3 bases and 4 bases, there was a span of 7 bases. Germline CDR1 MDHEN, CDR2 SYDVKM. CDR3 in amino acids: CASSFGPGNTIYF. The CDR3 bases are TGTGCCAGCAGTTTTGGGCCGGGAAACACCATATATTTT.

The CDR3 nucleotides read TGTGCCAGCAGTGAAGATAGAGTTGGTGCACAGGGGGATGGCTACACCTTC. This translates into CASSEDRVGAQGDGYTF. V usage is TRBV2 and J usage is TRBJ1-2, with 8 bases identical to TRBD1. The CDR3 contains 17 residues. Germline V gives CDR1 SNHLY, CDR2 FYNNEI. The J segment lost 6 bases and the V segment lost 1 base, leaving 13 bases of the junction unmatched.

The rearrangement links TRBV15 to TRBJ1-1; 7 nucleotides line up with TRBD1. Germline CDR1 is LNHNV and CDR2 is YYDKDF (reference sequence). Trimming took 3 bases from V and 8 from J; bases not matched to a gene: 3. The CDR3 loop spans 12 amino acids. The CDR3 region is CATSRDRWEAFF. As DNA, the CDR3 is TGTGCCACCAGCAGGGACAGGTGGGAAGCTTTCTTT.

V gene TRBV21-1 combines with J gene TRBJ2-2; the table's D call, TRBD1, was not checked against the DNA. TRBV21-1 is a pseudogene. The CDR3 loop spans 14 amino acids. The CDR3 DNA reads TGTGCCAGCAGCAAAGTAGGGGGCACCGGGGAGCTGTTTTTT. It codes for CASSKVGGTGELFF.

This chain uses TRBV21-1 with TRBJ2-1; TRBD2 reflects the table's D call only, with no check against the DNA. TRBV21-1 is designated a pseudogene. The CDR3 extends over 21 amino acids. The CDR3 DNA is TGTGCCAGCAGCACTCGTCCCGGGACTAGCAACCCCCCCGTCTCCTACAATGAGCAGTTCTTC. As protein: CASSTRPGTSNPPVSYNEQFF.

The chain links TRBV19 to TRBJ1-5; no reliable D call. This CDR3 comprises 15 residues. Germline CDR1 is LNHDA and CDR2 is SQIVND (reference sequence). Trimming removed 0 bases at V and 3 bases at J, with 9 bases between. The CDR3 DNA sequence: TGTGCCAGTAGTATAGACCGGGGTTTCAATCAGCCCCAGCATTTT. Translated, it gives CASSIDRGFNQPQHF.

The chain joins TRBV27 to TRBJ2-1; a weak D match, TRBD2 (6 bases). V shed 6 bases and J shed 6 bases, with 18 bases lying between them. CDR1 and CDR2 (germline): MNHEY, SMNVEV (reference sequence). The CDR3 runs to 15 residues. The CDR3, as DNA: TGTGCCAGCAGACGGGACTCTATTGCTACCAATGAGCAGTTCTTC. Translating gives CASRRDSIATNEQFF.

This chain joins TRBV28 and TRBJ2-7; possibly TRBD1 for D (5 bases). This CDR3 spans 12 amino acids. CDR1 and CDR2 from the germline V gene are MDHEN and SYDVKM. V lost 3 bases to trimming and J lost 3 bases, with 6 bases between them. Written as DNA, the CDR3 is TGTGCCAGCAGTTTCGACAGCTACGAGCAGTACTTC. Amino acid sequence: CASSFDSYEQYF.

V and J are TRBV10-3 and TRBJ2-3; the match to TRBD2 covers 13 bases. CDR1 and CDR2 from the germline V gene are ENHRY and SYGVKD. The V gene end was trimmed by 10 bases and the J gene end by 2 bases; junction bases not matched to a gene: 9. The CDR3 consists of 16 residues. CDR3 protein: CATNEGLAGYTDTQYF. Written as DNA, the CDR3 is TGTGCCACCAATGAGGGACTAGCGGGGTACACAGATACGCAGTATTTT.

The chain links TRBV29-1 to TRBJ2-7, with 12 bases that match TRBD1. The germline V gene encodes CDR1 SQVTM and CDR2 ANQGSEA. V gave up 0 bases and J gave up 3 bases; unmatched junction bases: 3. The CDR3 totals 15 residues. CDR3 amino acids: CSVEDGTGGSYEQYF. In nucleotides, the CDR3 is TGCAGCGTTGAAGATGGGACAGGGGGCAGCTACGAGCAGTACTTC.

The genes are TRBV7-9 and TRBJ2-5; D may be TRBD2 (5 bases). The CDR3 runs to 14 residues. CDR1 is SEHNR and CDR2 is FQNEAQ in the germline V gene (reference sequence). V was pared by 1 base and J by 5 bases, with 11 bases between. CDR3 loop: CASSLGGSGETQYF. In DNA, the CDR3 is TGTGCCAGCAGCTTAGGAGGGAGTGGGGAGACCCAGTACTTC.

The chain uses TRBV18 and TRBJ2-5, with unresolved D. The CDR3 runs to 13 residues. CDR1 and CDR2 (germline): KGHSH, LQKENI. Trimming took 2 bases from V and 1 from J, leaving 5 bases between them. The chain's CDR3 is CASSPGSQETQYF. The CDR3 region has the DNA TGTGCCAGCTCACCAGGTAGCCAAGAGACCCAGTACTTC.

The chain carries TRBV12-3 or TRBV12-4 and TRBJ2-7, with a tentative D call TRBD2 (6 bases). Trimming cost V 6 bases and J 4 bases, with 13 bases left between them. The CDR3 covers 13 residues. The CDR3 nucleotides read TGTGCCAGCAGCCTAGGGGACTGGTACGAGCAGTACTTC. Protein product: CASSLGDWYEQYF.

The chain couples TRBV11-2 to TRBJ1-1, with unresolved D. This CDR3 is 13 amino acids long. V was pared by 4 bases and J by 8 bases, with 14 bases between. Germline loops: CDR1 SGHAT, CDR2 FQNNGV. The CDR3: CASSSYSGPEAFF. The CDR3 DNA reads as TGTGCCAGCAGCTCTTATTCCGGGCCCGAAGCTTTCTTT.